The rows below give T cell receptor beta chains drawn from one sample of a study of blood T cell repertoires in COVID-19. Assay used: immunoSEQ multiplex PCR; TCRdb lists only in-frame clones, some missing. The data show about 300,000 clones, around 90% seen once. Material for sequencing was PBMCs or T cells enriched from blood (not recorded which). The receptors shown here come from a woman aged 40 to 50 who had recovered from COVID-19. The CDR3 runs from the conserved cysteine through the conserved F or W.

j_gene: TRBJ1-2
v_gene: TRBV5-5
CDR3aa: CASSFPPGRATDGYTF

j_gene: TRBJ1-2
v_gene: TRBV5-1
CDR3aa: CASKGTVDNYGYTF

j_gene: TRBJ2-5
v_gene: TRBV29-1
CDR3aa: CSVSTGAETQYF

j_gene: TRBJ1-2
v_gene: TRBV15
CDR3aa: CATSRDLQGQNGYTF

j_gene: TRBJ1-2
v_gene: TRBV6-5
CDR3aa: CASSYSRQNYGYTF

j_gene: TRBJ2-3
v_gene: TRBV5-6
CDR3aa: CASSLSSSGASADTQYF

j_gene: TRBJ1-4
v_gene: TRBV2
CDR3aa: CASSQQGAFNEKLFF

j_gene: TRBJ1-1
v_gene: TRBV9
CDR3aa: CASSVGQGLATEAFF

j_gene: TRBJ2-1
v_gene: TRBV7-3
CDR3aa: CASRETGTSYNEQFF

j_gene: TRBJ2-7
v_gene: TRBV5-1
CDR3aa: CASSGTSYYEQYF

j_gene: TRBJ2-7
v_gene: TRBV6-1
CDR3aa: CASREDRGGSYEQYF